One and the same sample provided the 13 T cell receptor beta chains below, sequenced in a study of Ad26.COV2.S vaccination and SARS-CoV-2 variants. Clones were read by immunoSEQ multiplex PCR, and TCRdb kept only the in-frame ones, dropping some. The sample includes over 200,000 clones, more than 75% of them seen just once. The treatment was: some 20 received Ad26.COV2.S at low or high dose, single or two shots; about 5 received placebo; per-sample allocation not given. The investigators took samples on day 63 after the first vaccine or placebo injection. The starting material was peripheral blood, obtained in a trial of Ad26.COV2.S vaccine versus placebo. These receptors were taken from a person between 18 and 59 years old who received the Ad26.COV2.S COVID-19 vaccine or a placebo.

CDR3 in DNA: TGCAGCGTTGACCCGGGGGGGACAGGGCTCGGGGAGCTGTTTTTT. Translated: CSVDPGGTGLGELFF. The chain has TRBV29-1 and TRBJ2-2, with D perhaps matching TRBD1 (9 bases). Germline CDR1 is SQVTM and CDR2 is ANQGSEA. The CDR3 spans 15 residues. V shed 3 bases and J shed 7 bases, with 18 bases lying between them.

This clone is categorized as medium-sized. CDR3 residues: CASRPPDKIHNHEAFF. CDR3 bases: TGTGCCAGCAGACCTCCTGATAAGATTCATAACCATGAAGCTTTCTTT. This rearrangement joins TRBV7-8 to TRBJ1-1; no clear D gene. Germline V gives CDR1 SGHVS, CDR2 FQNEAQ. This CDR3 contains 16 residues. Trimming shortened V by 6 bases and J by 7 bases, and 24 bases separated the two germline ends.

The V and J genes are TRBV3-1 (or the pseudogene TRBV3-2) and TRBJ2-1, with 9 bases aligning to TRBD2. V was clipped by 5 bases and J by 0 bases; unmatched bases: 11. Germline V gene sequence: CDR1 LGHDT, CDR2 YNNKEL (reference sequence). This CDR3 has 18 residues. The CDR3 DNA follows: TGTGCCAGCAGCGCGGGGACTAGCCTTCGGAGCTCCTACAATGAGCAGTTCTTC. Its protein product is CASSAGTSLRSSYNEQFF.

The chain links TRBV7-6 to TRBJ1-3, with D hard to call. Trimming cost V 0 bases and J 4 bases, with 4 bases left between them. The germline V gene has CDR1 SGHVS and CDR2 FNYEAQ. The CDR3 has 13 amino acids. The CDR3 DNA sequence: TGTGCCAGCAGCTTAGCGCAGGGAAACACCATATATTTT. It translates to CASSLAQGNTIYF.

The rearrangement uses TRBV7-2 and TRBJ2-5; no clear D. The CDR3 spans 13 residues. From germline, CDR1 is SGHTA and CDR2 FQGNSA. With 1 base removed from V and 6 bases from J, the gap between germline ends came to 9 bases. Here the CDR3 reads CASSLEGWKTQYF. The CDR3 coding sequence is TGTGCCAGCAGCTTAGAGGGTTGGAAGACCCAGTACTTC.

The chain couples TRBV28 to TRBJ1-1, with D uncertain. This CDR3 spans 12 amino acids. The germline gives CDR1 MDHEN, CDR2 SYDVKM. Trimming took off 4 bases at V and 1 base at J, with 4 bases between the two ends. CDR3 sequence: CASSSQNTEAFF. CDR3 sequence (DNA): TGTGCCAGCAGTTCCCAGAACACTGAAGCTTTCTTT.

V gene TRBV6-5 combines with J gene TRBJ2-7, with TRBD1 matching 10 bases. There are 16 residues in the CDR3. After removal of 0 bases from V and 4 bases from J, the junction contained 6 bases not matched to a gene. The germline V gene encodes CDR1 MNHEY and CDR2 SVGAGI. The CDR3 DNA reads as TGTGCCAGCAGTTACTCGCCTCGACAGGGGGCTTACGAGCAGTACTTC. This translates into CASSYSPRQGAYEQYF.

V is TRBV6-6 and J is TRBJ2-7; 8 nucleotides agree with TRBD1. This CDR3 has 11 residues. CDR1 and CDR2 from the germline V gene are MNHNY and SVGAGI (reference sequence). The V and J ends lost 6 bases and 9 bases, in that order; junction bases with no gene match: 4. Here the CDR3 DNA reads TGTGCCAGCAGCCGTGGACAGGGGCAGTACTTC. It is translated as CASSRGQGQYF.

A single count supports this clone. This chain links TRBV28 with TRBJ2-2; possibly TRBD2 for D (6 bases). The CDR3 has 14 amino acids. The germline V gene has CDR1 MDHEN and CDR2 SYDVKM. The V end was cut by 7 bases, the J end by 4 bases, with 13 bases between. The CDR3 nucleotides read TGTGCCAGCATCGCCGGCGGGGTCACCGGGGAGCTGTTTTTT. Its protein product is CASIAGGVTGELFF.

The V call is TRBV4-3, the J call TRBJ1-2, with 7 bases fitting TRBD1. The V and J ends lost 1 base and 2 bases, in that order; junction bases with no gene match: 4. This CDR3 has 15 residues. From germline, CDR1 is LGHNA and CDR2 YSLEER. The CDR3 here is CASSQGHRGNYGYTF. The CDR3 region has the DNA TGCGCCAGCAGCCAAGGCCACAGGGGAAACTATGGCTACACCTTC.

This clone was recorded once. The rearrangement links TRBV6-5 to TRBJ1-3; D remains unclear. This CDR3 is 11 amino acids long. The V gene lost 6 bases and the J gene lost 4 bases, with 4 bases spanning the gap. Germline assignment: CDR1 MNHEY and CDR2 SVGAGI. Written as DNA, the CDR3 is TGTGCCAGCAGACAGGGAAACACCATATATTTT. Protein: CASRQGNTIYF.

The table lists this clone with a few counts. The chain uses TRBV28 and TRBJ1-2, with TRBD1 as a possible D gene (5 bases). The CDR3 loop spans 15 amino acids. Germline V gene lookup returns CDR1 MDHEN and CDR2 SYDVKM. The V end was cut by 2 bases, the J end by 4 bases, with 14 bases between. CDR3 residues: CASSLGDSWGYGYTF. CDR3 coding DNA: TGTGCCAGCAGTTTAGGGGACTCGTGGGGCTATGGCTACACCTTC.

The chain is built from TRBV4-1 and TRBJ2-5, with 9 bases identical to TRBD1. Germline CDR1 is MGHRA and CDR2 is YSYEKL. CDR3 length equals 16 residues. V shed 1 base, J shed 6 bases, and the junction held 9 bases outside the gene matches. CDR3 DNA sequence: TGCGCCAGCAGCCAAGGGGACAGGGAACATAGGAAGACCCAGTACTTC. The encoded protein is CASSQGDREHRKTQYF.